Below are 27 T cell receptor beta chains sequenced from a single sample in a study of OX40 agonist ivuxolimab in advanced cancers. This table comes from immunoSEQ multiplex PCR, and its TCRdb copy is limited to in-frame clones, with some not included. The sample consists of fewer than 60,000 clones, about 89% of them appearing once. The source material was CD4+ or CD8+ T cells sorted from blood, sampled in a trial of the OX40 agonist ivuxolimab. These TCRs come from an adult with an advanced solid tumor such as melanoma, head and neck, liver or kidney cancer.

The chain combines TRBV6-1 with TRBJ1-4; D not resolved. The V end lost 1 base, the J end lost 1 base, and 7 bases lay between the germline ends. The CDR3 consists of 15 residues. Germline assignment: CDR1 MNHNS and CDR2 SASEGT. In DNA, the CDR3 is TGTGCCAGCAGTGAAGGGGCACTAACTAATGAAAAACTGTTTTTT. Residues: CASSEGALTNEKLFF.

V usage is TRBV4-2 and J usage is TRBJ2-7; 9 nucleotides line up with TRBD2. Germline V gene sequence: CDR1 LGHNA, CDR2 YNFKEQ. V was pared by 2 bases and J by 3 bases, with 8 bases of the junction left unmatched. The CDR3 covers 16 residues. The CDR3 here is CASSQRWTSDIYEQYF. DNA for the CDR3: TGTGCCAGCAGCCAACGTTGGACTAGCGATATCTACGAGCAGTACTTC.

For this clone: Within the sample, other DNA sequences also encode this same CDR3. This sequence joins TRBV28 and TRBJ2-5, with TRBD1 matching over 9 bases. The V gene end was trimmed by 4 bases and the J gene end by 5 bases; junction bases not matched to a gene: 11. The V gene's germline CDR1 is MDHEN and CDR2 SYDVKM. The CDR3 consists of 16 residues. The CDR3 is CASSSPGQGSGETQYF. CDR3 DNA: TGTGCCAGCAGTTCGCCGGGACAGGGATCGGGCGAGACCCAGTACTTC.

This rearrangement joins TRBV13 to TRBJ2-3; D possibly matches TRBD1 or TRBD2 (5 bases each). The CDR3 has 18 residues. Trimming left V 5 bases short and J 0 bases short, with 21 bases between. From germline, CDR1 is PRHDT and CDR2 FYEKMQ (reference sequence). The CDR3 nucleotides read TGTGCCAGCAGCCTTAGCGTCTGGGGGTCTACTAGCACAGATACGCAGTATTTT. As protein: CASSLSVWGSTSTDTQYF.

CDR3 DNA sequence: TGTGCCATCAGTGAGTCGACACTAGGGGAAAAAGAGACCCAGTACTTC. Translation: CAISESTLGEKETQYF. This sequence joins TRBV10-3 and TRBJ2-5; TRBD1 or TRBD2 may be the D gene (5 bases each). The CDR3 covers 16 residues. Trimming shortened V by 0 bases and J by 3 bases, and 14 bases separated the two germline ends. In germline, CDR1 is ENHRY, CDR2 SYGVKD.

The chain links TRBV6-5 to TRBJ1-2; D may be TRBD1 (6 bases). Germline V gene sequence: CDR1 MNHEY, CDR2 SVGAGI. The CDR3 is 14 amino acids. The V and J ends lost 2 bases and 0 bases respectively, with 7 bases between them. The CDR3 nucleotides are TGTGCCAGCAGTTACGGGGGCTCTAACTATGGCTACACCTTC. It yields the protein CASSYGGSNYGYTF.

This clone was seen a handful of times. This chain connects TRBV28 to TRBJ2-5; D is unclear. V was clipped by 2 bases and J by 4 bases, with 14 bases between them. From germline, CDR1 is MDHEN and CDR2 SYDVKM. The CDR3 is 15 residues long. CDR3 loop: CASSLPRSLTETQYF. The CDR3 DNA sequence: TGTGCCAGCAGTTTACCCAGGAGCCTTACAGAGACCCAGTACTTC.

In this sample, this clone turned up once. CDR3 amino acids: CASSFKQETQYF. The CDR3 DNA follows: TGTGCCAGCAGCTTCAAACAAGAGACCCAGTACTTC. The genes are TRBV7-9 and TRBJ2-5; no clear D. V lost 3 bases and J lost 2, with 4 bases in between. Germline V gene data show CDR1 as SEHNR and CDR2 as FQNEAQ (reference sequence). The CDR3 runs to 12 residues.

The chain is built from TRBV5-1 and TRBJ2-6; D is unresolved. Germline assignment: CDR1 SGHRS and CDR2 YFSETQ. V was clipped by 4 bases and J by 1 base, with 6 bases between them. CDR3 length: 14 amino acids. The chain's CDR3 is CASSPPSGANVLTF. The CDR3 nucleotides are TGCGCCAGCAGCCCTCCATCTGGGGCCAACGTCCTGACTTTC.

CDR3 nucleotides: TGTGCCAGTACCCACGGACTAGCGGGCGGGGAGCTGTTTTTT. It encodes CASTHGLAGGELFF. V and J are TRBV19 and TRBJ2-2, with TRBD2 identical over 11 bases. CDR1 is LNHDA and CDR2 is SQIVND in the germline V gene (reference sequence). The V and J ends lost 7 bases and 7 bases, in that order; junction bases with no gene match: 5. The CDR3 loop spans 14 amino acids.

The rearrangement uses TRBV7-3 and TRBJ1-6; 8 bases are shared with TRBD1. Germline values: CDR1 SGHTA, CDR2 FQGTGA. The trim removed 2 bases at V and 6 bases at J, leaving 3 bases unmatched. This CDR3 comprises 15 residues. CDR3 sequence (DNA): TGTGCCAGCAGCTTATACAGGGGGTCTAATTCACCCCTCCACTTT. Translating it yields CASSLYRGSNSPLHF.

This chain links TRBV28 with TRBJ2-7; 12 bases map to TRBD1. The germline gives CDR1 MDHEN, CDR2 SYDVKM. This CDR3 has 16 amino acids. V lost 2 bases, J lost 5 bases, and 7 bases stayed unmatched. The CDR3 sequence: CASSLEFGTGGHEQYF. DNA of the CDR3: TGTGCCAGCAGTTTAGAGTTCGGGACAGGGGGCCACGAGCAGTACTTC.

This chain connects TRBV7-9 to TRBJ1-1; 9 bases agree with TRBD1. CDR1 SEHNR and CDR2 FQNEAQ come from the germline V gene (reference sequence). The junction had 2 bases not matched to a gene; V was cut back by 3 bases and J by 3 bases. This CDR3 is 14 amino acids long. The CDR3 spells CASSLGQGDTEAFF. Here the CDR3 DNA reads TGTGCCAGCAGCTTGGGACAGGGTGACACTGAAGCTTTCTTT.

V gene TRBV10-3 combines with J gene TRBJ1-4, with D tentatively TRBD1 (5 bases). Germline CDR1 is ENHRY and CDR2 is SYGVKD. There are 14 residues in the CDR3. Deletions cut 9 bases from V and 3 bases from J, with 14 bases between. CDR3 loop: CAMRAGQANEKLFF. CDR3 sequence (DNA): TGTGCCATGAGGGCGGGGCAGGCTAATGAAAAACTGTTTTTT.

V usage is TRBV5-4 and J usage is TRBJ1-3; weak D call: TRBD1 (5 bases). Trimming took 2 bases from V and 3 from J, leaving 12 bases between them. The germline gives CDR1 SGHNT, CDR2 YYREEE (reference sequence). The CDR3 contains 15 residues. The CDR3 nucleotides are TGTGCCAGCAGCTTAGTAGGGGCTGGTGGAAACACCATATATTTT. Translating it yields CASSLVGAGGNTIYF.

This clone has a handful of counts. This sequence joins TRBV2 and TRBJ1-1, with D unresolved. The CDR3 has 13 residues. The germline CDR1 and CDR2 sequences are SNHLY and FYNNEI. The V end lost 7 bases, the J end lost 1 base, and 10 bases lay between the germline ends. The CDR3 loop is CASTPEGNTEAFF. The CDR3 DNA is TGTGCCAGCACCCCTGAGGGGAACACTGAAGCTTTCTTT.

This clone occurred a few times. This chain links TRBV5-1 with TRBJ1-1; D remains ambiguous. The V gene's germline CDR1 is SGHRS and CDR2 YFSETQ. The CDR3 extends over 11 amino acids. The germline V and J ends were trimmed by 1 base and 2 bases, with 0 bases remaining between them. CDR3 protein: CASSLNTEAFF. The CDR3, as DNA: TGCGCCAGCAGCTTGAACACTGAAGCTTTCTTT. Drawing the rest from reference TRBV5-1 and TRBJ1-1, the complete variable domain is KAGVTQTPRYLIKTRGQQVTLSCSPISGHRSVSWYQQTPGQGLQFLFEYFSETQRNKGNFPGRFSGRQFSNSRSEMNVSTLELGDSALYLCASSLNTEAFFGQGTRLTVV.

V usage is TRBV10-3 and J usage is TRBJ1-4; D is ambiguous. Germline CDR1 reads ENHRY; CDR2 reads SYGVKD. Trimming left V 8 bases short and J 1 base short, with 11 bases between. The CDR3 is 14 amino acids. The CDR3 reads CAIGGKGTNEKLFF. CDR3 bases: TGTGCCATCGGCGGCAAGGGAACTAATGAAAAACTGTTTTTT.

This clone appeared a single time. This chain links TRBV23-1 with TRBJ2-7; 7 bases line up with TRBD1. TRBV23-1 is an ORF for which the function is uncertain. V lost 4 bases and J lost 2; bases outside the gene matches: 5. The CDR3 sequence is 14 residues long. The CDR3 reads CASSPGQSTYEQYF. In nucleotides, the CDR3 is TGCGCCAGCAGTCCGGGACAGTCGACCTACGAGCAGTACTTC.

CDR3 DNA sequence: TGTGCCAGCAGTACGCTCTACAGGGGGCGTAACATCTACGAGCAGTACTTC. This codes for CASSTLYRGRNIYEQYF. The chain uses TRBV27 and TRBJ2-7, with 9 bases aligning to TRBD1. J lost 3 bases, V lost 5 bases, and 14 bases had no gene match. The CDR3 sequence is 17 residues long. The germline V gene encodes CDR1 MNHEY and CDR2 SMNVEV (reference sequence).

The CDR3 DNA sequence: TGTGCCAGCAGCTTAGGGGTAGGGAGCGACTATGGCTACACCTTC. Translated, it gives CASSLGVGSDYGYTF. The rearrangement links TRBV7-6 to TRBJ1-2; D uncertain. Trimming took 1 base from V and 3 from J, leaving 12 bases between them. This CDR3 region has 15 residues. Germline V CDR1 and CDR2: SGHVS, FNYEAQ.

The J gene is TRBJ2-3, the V gene TRBV10-3; the D gene could be TRBD1 or TRBD2 (6 bases each). Per the germline V gene, CDR1 is ENHRY and CDR2 is SYGVKD. The CDR3 length is 16 residues. The germline V and J ends were trimmed by 3 bases and 3 bases, with 16 bases remaining between them. The chain's CDR3 is CAISEGKGGLTDTQYF. CDR3 sequence (DNA): TGTGCCATCAGTGAAGGAAAGGGGGGTCTGACAGATACGCAGTATTTT.

CDR3 DNA sequence: TGTGCCAGCAGCTTGGAGGTCAGGGCAGAAAAACTGTTTTTT. Its translation: CASSLEVRAEKLFF. The chain combines TRBV5-6 with TRBJ1-4; possibly TRBD1 for D (5 bases). Between the trimmed V and J ends, which lost 0 bases and 8 bases, there was a span of 11 bases. The CDR3 covers 14 residues. In germline, CDR1 is SGHDT, CDR2 YYEEEE. Based on the CDR3 plus reference TRBV5-6 and TRBJ1-4, the full variable domain is DAGVTQSPTHLIKTRGQQVTLRCSPKSGHDTVSWYQQALGQGPQFIFQYYEEEERQRGNFPDRFSGHQFPNYSSELNVNALLLGDSALYLCASSLEVRAEKLFFGSGTQLSVL.

Written as DNA, the CDR3 is TGTGCCAGCAGTTACGCGTGGGTCAACAATGAGCAGTTCTTC. Protein product: CASSYAWVNNEQFF. The chain couples TRBV6-5 to TRBJ2-1; D is ambiguous. Germline V gene sequence: CDR1 MNHEY, CDR2 SVGAGI. V was shortened by 2 bases and J by 5 bases, with 10 bases between the two germline ends. CDR3 length: 14 residues.

The gene calls are TRBV29-1 and TRBJ2-2; a possible D gene is TRBD1 (6 bases). The CDR3 sequence is 14 residues long. V was shortened by 8 bases and J by 2 bases, with 15 bases between the two germline ends. Germline V lookup: CDR1 SQVTM, CDR2 ANQGSEA. Here the CDR3 reads CSIAPDRNTGELFF. CDR3 coding DNA: TGCAGCATCGCTCCGGACAGAAACACCGGGGAGCTGTTTTTT.

The rearrangement uses TRBV23-1 and TRBJ2-5; D not certain. TRBV23-1 is given ORF status, its function remaining uncertain. The CDR3 runs to 15 residues. V was pared by 3 bases and J by 7 bases, with 18 bases between. CDR3 amino acids: CASSQFVSPGSTQYF. The DNA of the CDR3 is TGCGCCAGCAGTCAGTTCGTCTCTCCCGGGTCGACCCAGTACTTC.

The J gene is TRBJ2-5, the V gene TRBV15, with D hard to call. This CDR3 spans 13 amino acids. Germline loops: CDR1 LNHNV, CDR2 YYDKDF (reference sequence). With 0 bases removed from V and 5 bases from J, the gap between germline ends came to 7 bases. The CDR3 nucleotides read TGTGCCACCAGCAGAGATCCCCAGGAGACCCAGTACTTC. It translates to CATSRDPQETQYF.